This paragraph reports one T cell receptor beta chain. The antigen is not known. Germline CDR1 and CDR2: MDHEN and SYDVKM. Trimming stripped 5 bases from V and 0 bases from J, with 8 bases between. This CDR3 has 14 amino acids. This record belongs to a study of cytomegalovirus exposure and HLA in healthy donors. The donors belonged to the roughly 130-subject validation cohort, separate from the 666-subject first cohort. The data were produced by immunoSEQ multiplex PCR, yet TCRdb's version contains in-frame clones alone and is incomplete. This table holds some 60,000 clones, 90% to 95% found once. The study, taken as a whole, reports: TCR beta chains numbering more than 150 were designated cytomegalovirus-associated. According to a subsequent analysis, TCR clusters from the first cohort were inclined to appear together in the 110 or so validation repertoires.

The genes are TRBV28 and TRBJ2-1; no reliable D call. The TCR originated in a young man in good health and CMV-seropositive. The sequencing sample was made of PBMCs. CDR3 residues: CASSKYSSYNEQFF. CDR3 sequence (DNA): TGTGCCAGCAGTAAATACAGCTCCTACAATGAGCAGTTCTTC.